This T cell receptor (beta chain) was recorded in a study of human thymus T cells. Findings and caveats of the study: Related research described thymic repertoires that were highly overlapping among unrelated individuals.

V gave up 1 base and J gave up 6 bases, with 17 bases separating them. Germline V gene sequence: CDR1 MGHRA, CDR2 YSYEKL. The CDR3 totals 16 residues. TCRdb's table, derived via immunoSEQ multiplex PCR, lists solely in-frame clones and lacks some. This sample has tens of thousands of clones, with 85% to 95% found just once. It was from resections taken during corrective heart surgery that the thymus tissue came. Details on this clone: The antigen remains undetermined.

This sequence was found in a girl under three years old with a congenital heart defect but otherwise immunologically healthy. The specimen was thymus tissue. V gene TRBV4-1 combines with J gene TRBJ2-3, with D possibly being TRBD2 (6 bases). As DNA, the CDR3 is TGCGCCAGCAGCCAAGTGGAGGGTCAAACCTCGGATACGCAGTATTTT. This encodes CASSQVEGQTSDTQYF.